Detailed here is one T cell receptor (beta chain). Its antigen remains unknown. Blood CD8+ and CD4+ T cells underwent high-throughput TCR beta sequencing. These data are taken from a study of CD8 T cells in Susac syndrome. Study overall: The sequenced Susac syndrome patients included about six who had clinically active disease and fewer than ten who were in remission. The study's findings and limits: CD4+ T cell repertoires in Susac syndrome lacked clonal expansion. It was acknowledged in the study that the number of individuals who were included in its TCR sequencing and HLA analysis was relatively small.

The CDR3 is made up of 16 amino acids. The germline V gene encodes CDR1 DFQATT and CDR2 SNEGSKA (reference sequence). Trimming took off 3 bases at V and 2 bases at J, with 19 bases between the two ends. RNA in amounts of about 0.45 to 1 ug was reverse transcribed with random hexamers. TCRdb itself ran the immunoSEQ multiplex PCR reads through MiXCR, one entry per CDR3 protein. The sample carries about 120,000 distinct CDR3 sequences, 96% recorded once. This rearrangement joins TRBV20-1 to TRBJ1-1; D is unresolved. The sequencing sample was made of CD4+ T cells from PBMCs. The sequence was obtained from a human donor with Susac syndrome. This CDR3 reads CSASPLYQTGNTEAFF. Here the CDR3 DNA reads TGCAGTGCTAGCCCTTTGTATCAAACCGGTAACACTGAAGCTTTCTTT.